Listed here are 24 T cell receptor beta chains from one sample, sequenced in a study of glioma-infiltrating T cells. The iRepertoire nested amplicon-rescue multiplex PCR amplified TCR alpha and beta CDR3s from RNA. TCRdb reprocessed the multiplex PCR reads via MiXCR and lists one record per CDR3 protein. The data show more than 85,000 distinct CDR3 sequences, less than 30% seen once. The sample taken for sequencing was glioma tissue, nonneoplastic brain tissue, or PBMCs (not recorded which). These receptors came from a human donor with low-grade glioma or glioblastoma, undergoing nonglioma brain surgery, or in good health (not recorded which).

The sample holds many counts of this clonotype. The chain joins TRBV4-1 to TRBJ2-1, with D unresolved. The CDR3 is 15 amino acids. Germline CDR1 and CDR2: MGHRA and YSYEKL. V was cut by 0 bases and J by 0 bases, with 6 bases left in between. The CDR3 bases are TGCGCCAGCAGCCAAGAACCTAGCTCCTACAATGAGCAGTTCTTC. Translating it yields CASSQEPSSYNEQFF.

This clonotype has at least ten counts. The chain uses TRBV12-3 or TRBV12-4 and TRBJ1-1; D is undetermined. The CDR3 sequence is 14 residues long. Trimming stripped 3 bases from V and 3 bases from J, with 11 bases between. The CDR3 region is CASSFRREYTEAFF. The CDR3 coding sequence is TGTGCCAGCAGTTTTAGGAGGGAGTACACTGAAGCTTTCTTT.

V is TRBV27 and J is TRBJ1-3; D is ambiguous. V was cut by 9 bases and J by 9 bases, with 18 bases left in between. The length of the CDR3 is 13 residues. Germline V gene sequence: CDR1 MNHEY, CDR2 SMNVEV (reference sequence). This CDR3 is CARSPSYEGTIYF. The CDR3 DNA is TGTGCCAGAAGTCCCAGTTATGAAGGCACCATATATTTT.

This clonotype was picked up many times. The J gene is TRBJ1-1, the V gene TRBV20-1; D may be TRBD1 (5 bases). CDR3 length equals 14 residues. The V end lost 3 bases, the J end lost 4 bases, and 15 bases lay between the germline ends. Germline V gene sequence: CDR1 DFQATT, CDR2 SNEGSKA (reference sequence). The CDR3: CSASTRGVGTEAFF. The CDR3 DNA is TGCAGTGCTAGTACCCGAGGGGTTGGCACTGAAGCTTTCTTT.

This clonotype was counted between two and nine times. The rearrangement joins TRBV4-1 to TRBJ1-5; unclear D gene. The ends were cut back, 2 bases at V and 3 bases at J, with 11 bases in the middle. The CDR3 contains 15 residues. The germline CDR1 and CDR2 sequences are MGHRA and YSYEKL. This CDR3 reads CASSQRYRFNQPQHF. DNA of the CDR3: TGCGCCAGCAGCCAAAGGTACAGATTCAATCAGCCCCAGCATTTT.

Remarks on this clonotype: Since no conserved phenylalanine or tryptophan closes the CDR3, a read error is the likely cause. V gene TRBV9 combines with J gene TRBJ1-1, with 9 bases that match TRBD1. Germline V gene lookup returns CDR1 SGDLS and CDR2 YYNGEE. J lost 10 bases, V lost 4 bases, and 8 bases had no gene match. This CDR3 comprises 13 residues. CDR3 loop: CASSPGGTGLAFL. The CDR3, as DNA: TGTGCCAGCAGCCCCGGTGGGACAGGGTTAGCTTTCCTT.

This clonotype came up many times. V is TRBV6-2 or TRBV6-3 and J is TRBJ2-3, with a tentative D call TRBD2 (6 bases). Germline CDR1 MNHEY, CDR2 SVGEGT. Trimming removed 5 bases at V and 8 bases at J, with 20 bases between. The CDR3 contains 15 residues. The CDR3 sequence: CASSPSAGTATTQYF. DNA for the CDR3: TGTGCCAGCAGTCCCTCAGCGGGTACGGCGACTACGCAGTATTTT.

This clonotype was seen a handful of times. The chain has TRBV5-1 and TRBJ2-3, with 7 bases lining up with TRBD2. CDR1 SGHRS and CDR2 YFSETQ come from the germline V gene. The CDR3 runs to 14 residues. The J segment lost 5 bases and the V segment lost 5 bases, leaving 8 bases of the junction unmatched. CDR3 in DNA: TGCGCCAGCAGACTGGCTAGGGAGGGAGATACGCAGTATTTT. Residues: CASRLAREGDTQYF.

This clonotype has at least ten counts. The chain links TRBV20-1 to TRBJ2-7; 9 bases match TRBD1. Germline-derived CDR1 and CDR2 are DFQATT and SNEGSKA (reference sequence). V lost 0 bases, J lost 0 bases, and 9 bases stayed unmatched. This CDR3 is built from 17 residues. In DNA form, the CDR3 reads TGCAGTGCTAGAGAGAGGGACAAGACAGGGGGCTCCTACGAGCAGTACTTC. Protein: CSARERDKTGGSYEQYF.

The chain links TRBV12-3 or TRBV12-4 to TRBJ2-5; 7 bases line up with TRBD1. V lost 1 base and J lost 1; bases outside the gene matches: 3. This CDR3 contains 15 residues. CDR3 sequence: CASSLETGLQETQYF. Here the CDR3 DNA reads TGTGCCAGCAGTTTAGAGACAGGGCTCCAAGAGACCCAGTACTTC.

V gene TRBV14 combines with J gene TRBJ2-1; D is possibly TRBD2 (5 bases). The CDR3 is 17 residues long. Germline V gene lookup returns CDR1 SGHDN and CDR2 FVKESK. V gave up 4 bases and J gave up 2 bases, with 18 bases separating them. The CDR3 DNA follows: TGTGCCAGCAGCCTCCGAAACCTAGCTGTTGCCTACAATGAGCAGTTCTTC. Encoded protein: CASSLRNLAVAYNEQFF.

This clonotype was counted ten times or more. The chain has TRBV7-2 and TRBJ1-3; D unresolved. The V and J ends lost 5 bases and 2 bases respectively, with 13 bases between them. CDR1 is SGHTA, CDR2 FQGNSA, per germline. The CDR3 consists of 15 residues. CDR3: CASSPTVATGNTIYF. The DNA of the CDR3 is TGTGCCAGCAGCCCGACGGTGGCAACTGGAAACACCATATATTTT.

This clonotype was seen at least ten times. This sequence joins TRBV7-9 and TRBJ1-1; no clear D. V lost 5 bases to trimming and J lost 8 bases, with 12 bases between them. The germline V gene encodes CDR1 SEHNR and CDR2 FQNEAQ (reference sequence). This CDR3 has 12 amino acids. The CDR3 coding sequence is TGTGCCAGCAGCCCAAGAGAGTTCGAAGCTTTCTTT. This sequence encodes CASSPREFEAFF.

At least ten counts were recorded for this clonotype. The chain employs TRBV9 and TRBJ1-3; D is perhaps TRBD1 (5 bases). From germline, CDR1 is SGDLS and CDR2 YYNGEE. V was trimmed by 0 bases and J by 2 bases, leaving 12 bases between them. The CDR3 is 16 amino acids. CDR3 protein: CASSVGPGKTGNTIYF. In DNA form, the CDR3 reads TGTGCCAGCAGCGTAGGCCCAGGGAAAACTGGAAACACCATATATTTT.

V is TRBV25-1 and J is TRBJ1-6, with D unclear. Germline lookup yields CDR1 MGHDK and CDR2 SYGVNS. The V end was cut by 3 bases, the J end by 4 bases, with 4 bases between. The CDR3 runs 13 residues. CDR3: CASSERYNSPLHF. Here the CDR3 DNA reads TGTGCCAGCAGTGAGAGGTATAATTCACCCCTCCACTTT. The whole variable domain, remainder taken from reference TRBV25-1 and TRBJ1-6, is EADIYQTPRYLVIGTGKKITLECSQTMGHDKMYWYQQDPGMELHLIHYSYGVNSTEKGDLSSESTVSRIRTEHFPLTLESARPSHTSQYLCASSERYNSPLHFGNGTRLTVT.

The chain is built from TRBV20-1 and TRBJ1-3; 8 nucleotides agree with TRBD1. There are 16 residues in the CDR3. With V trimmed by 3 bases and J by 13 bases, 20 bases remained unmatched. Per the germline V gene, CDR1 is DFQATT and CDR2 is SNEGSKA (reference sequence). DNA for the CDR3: TGCAGTGCTAGCCCTGACAGGGGACCAGGTGGAAACGCAATATATTTT. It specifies CSASPDRGPGGNAIYF.

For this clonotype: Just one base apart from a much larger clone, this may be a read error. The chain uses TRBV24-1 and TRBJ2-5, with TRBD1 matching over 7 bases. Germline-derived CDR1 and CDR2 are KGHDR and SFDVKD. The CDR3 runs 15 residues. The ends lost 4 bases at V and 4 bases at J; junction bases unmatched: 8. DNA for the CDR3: TGTGCCACCAGTGACGACAGGGTGGACCGAGAGACCCAGTACTTC. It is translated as CATSDDRVDRETQYF.

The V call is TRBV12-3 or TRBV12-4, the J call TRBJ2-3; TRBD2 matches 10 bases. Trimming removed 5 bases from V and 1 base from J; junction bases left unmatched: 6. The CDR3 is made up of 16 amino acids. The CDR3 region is CASSISGGPRTDTQYF. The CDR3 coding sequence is TGTGCCAGCAGTATTAGCGGGGGGCCCCGCACAGATACGCAGTATTTT.

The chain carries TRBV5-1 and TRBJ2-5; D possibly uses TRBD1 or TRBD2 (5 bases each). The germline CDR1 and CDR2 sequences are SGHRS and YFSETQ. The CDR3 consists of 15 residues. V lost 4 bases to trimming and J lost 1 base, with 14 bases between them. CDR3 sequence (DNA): TGCGCCAGCAGCCTAATCACCGGGGCCCAAGAGACCCAGTACTTC. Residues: CASSLITGAQETQYF.

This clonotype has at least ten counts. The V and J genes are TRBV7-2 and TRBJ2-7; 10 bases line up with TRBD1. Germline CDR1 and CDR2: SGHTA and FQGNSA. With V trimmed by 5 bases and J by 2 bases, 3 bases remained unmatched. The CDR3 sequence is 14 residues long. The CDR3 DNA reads TGTGCCAGCAGCCGGACAGGGGGAGCCTACGAGCAGTACTTC. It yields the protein CASSRTGGAYEQYF. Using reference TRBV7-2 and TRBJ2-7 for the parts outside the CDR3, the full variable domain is GAGVSQSPSNKVTEKGKDVELRCDPISGHTALYWYRQSLGQGLEFLIYFQGNSAPDKSGLPSDRFSAERTGGSVSTLTIQRTQQEDSAVYLCASSRTGGAYEQYFGPGTRLTVT.

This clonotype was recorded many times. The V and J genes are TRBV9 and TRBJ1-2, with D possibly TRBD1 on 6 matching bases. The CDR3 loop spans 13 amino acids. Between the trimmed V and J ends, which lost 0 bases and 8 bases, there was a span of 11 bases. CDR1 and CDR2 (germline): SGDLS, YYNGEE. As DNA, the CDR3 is TGTGCCAGCAGCGTAGATGGGGGCAGGGGCTACACCTTC. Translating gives CASSVDGGRGYTF.

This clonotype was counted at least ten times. As DNA, the CDR3 is TGCAGTGCTAGATCCACTGGGGTCCACACTGAAGCTTTCTTT. Amino acid sequence: CSARSTGVHTEAFF. The V and J genes are TRBV20-1 and TRBJ1-1, with D uncertain. Trimming pared 2 bases from V and 3 bases from J, leaving 13 bases between. Germline V CDR1 and CDR2: DFQATT, SNEGSKA (reference sequence). The CDR3 loop spans 14 amino acids.

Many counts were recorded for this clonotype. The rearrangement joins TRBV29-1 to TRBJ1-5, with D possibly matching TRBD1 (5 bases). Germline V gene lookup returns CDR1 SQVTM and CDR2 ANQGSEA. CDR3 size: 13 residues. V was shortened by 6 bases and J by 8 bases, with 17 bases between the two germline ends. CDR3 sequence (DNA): TGCAGCGTAGCCCAGGGTGATAGGGAGCCCCAGCATTTT. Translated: CSVAQGDREPQHF.

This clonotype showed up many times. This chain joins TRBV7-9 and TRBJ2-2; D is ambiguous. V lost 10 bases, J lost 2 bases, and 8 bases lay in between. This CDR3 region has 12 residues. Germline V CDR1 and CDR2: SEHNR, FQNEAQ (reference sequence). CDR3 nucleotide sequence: TGTGCCATTCCAGGAAACACCGGGGAGCTGTTTTTT. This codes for CAIPGNTGELFF.